A selection of T cell receptor beta chains follows, all from one sample in a study of blood T cell repertoires in COVID-19. Repertoires were generated with immunoSEQ multiplex PCR, while TCRdb's copy carries only in-frame clones and drops some. The table records under 450,000 clones, about 89% of them present only once. The sequenced material came from PBMCs or T cells enriched from blood (not recorded which). The receptors derive from a woman aged 40-49 years who had been exposed to COVID-19. Both conserved end residues are part of each CDR3. Each record gives: D gene, clone size, V gene, J gene, CDR3 protein, CDR3 DNA. A D gene is named only where the DNA matches it firmly. A row's size may be missing; if present it is once, few, many or a size class.

>TRBD1|few|TRBV19|TRBJ1-5
CASSIEGGRNQPQHF
TGTGCCAGTAGTATTGAAGGGGGCCGAAATCAGCCCCAGCATTTT
>-|-|TRBV10-3|TRBJ2-3
CAISESRDISTDTQYF
TGTGCCATCAGTGAGTCGAGAGACATTAGCACAGATACGCAGTATTTT
>-|once|TRBV29-1|TRBJ1-1
CSVEGRLNTEAFF
TGCAGCGTTGAAGGGAGACTGAACACTGAAGCTTTCTTT
>TRBD2|-|TRBV2|TRBJ2-1
CASSGLAGPYNEQFF
TGTGCCAGCAGTGGGCTAGCGGGACCCTACAATGAGCAGTTCTTC
>-|-|TRBV6-5|TRBJ1-2
CASSFEMDSGYTF
TGTGCCAGCAGCTTCGAGATGGACTCTGGCTACACCTTC
>-|-|TRBV4-3|TRBJ1-3
CASSQDYRSGNTIYF
TGCGCCAGCAGCCAAGACTACAGGTCCGGAAACACCATATATTTT
>TRBD1|-|TRBV25-1|TRBJ2-4
CASSEFGTVKNIQYF
TGTGCCAGCAGTGAATTTGGGACAGTAAAAAACATTCAGTACTTC
>-|-|TRBV7-9|TRBJ1-1
CASSQYTEAFF
TGTGCCAGCAGTCAGTACACTGAAGCTTTCTTT
>-|-|TRBV5-1|TRBJ1-2
CASSSTAYGYTF
TGCGCCAGCAGCTCTACAGCCTATGGCTACACCTTC
>-|-|TRBV30|TRBJ1-2
CTPDIHYGYTF
TGTACCCCAGACATACATTATGGCTACACCTTC
>TRBD1|once|TRBV7-2|TRBJ1-1
CASSSNRGNTEAFF
TGTGCCAGCAGCTCGAACAGGGGGAACACTGAAGCTTTCTTT
>-|-|TRBV5-4|TRBJ2-5
CASSLAQAVLQETQYF
TGTGCCAGCAGCTTGGCGCAGGCCGTTTTACAAGAGACCCAGTACTTC
>-|-|TRBV7-6|TRBJ1-1
CASSTQRSAEAFF
TGTGCCAGCAGCACCCAAAGGAGCGCTGAAGCTTTCTTT
>TRBD1|-|TRBV7-7|TRBJ2-3
CASSPNRGSTDTQYF
TGTGCTAGCAGCCCAAACAGGGGCAGCACAGATACGCAGTATTTT
>-|-|TRBV5-6|TRBJ1-5
CASSSLSGQPQHF
TGTGCCAGCAGCTCCCTCAGCGGACAGCCCCAGCATTTT